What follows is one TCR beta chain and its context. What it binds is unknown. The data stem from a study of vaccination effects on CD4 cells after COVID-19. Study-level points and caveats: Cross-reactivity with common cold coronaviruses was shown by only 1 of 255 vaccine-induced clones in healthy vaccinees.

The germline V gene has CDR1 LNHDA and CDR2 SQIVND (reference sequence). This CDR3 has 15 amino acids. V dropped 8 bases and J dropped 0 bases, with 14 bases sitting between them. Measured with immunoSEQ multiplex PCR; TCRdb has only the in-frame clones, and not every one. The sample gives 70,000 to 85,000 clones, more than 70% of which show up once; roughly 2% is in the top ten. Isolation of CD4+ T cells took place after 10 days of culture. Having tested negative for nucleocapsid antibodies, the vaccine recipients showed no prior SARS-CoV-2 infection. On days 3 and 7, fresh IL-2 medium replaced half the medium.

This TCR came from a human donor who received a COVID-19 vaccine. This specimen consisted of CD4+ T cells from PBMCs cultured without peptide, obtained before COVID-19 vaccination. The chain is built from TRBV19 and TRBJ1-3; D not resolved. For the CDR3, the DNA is TGTGCCAGTTTTAAGGCGGCTGCCTCTGGAAACACCATATATTTT. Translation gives CASFKAAASGNTIYF.